The text below deals with one T cell receptor (beta chain). Antigen specificity is unknown. This specimen belongs to a study of T cells in localized non-small cell lung cancer. This table comes from immunoSEQ multiplex PCR, and its TCRdb copy is limited to in-frame clones, with some not included. The sample shows roughly 20,000 clones, roughly 90% of them seen only once. Points from the study as a whole: There was higher T cell clonality in uninvolved adjacent lung than in tumor, and it was highest there. Within adjacent lung there appeared a median approximately 57 of the top 100 tumor clones.

The CDR3 runs to 14 residues. The ends lost 2 bases at V and 6 bases at J; junction bases unmatched: 1. Germline V gene data show CDR1 as MNHNY and CDR2 as SVGAGI (reference sequence). The starting material was peripheral blood mononuclear cells, obtained before any cancer treatment. The sequence was collected from a male donor aged 60 or over with stage II lung adenocarcinoma. The V and J genes are TRBV6-6 and TRBJ2-1; TRBD2 agrees at 10 bases. CDR3 nucleotide sequence: TGTGCCAGCAGTTACGGACTAGCGGTCAATGAGCAGTTCTTC. Its translation is CASSYGLAVNEQFF.